Described below is a single TCR beta chain sequence and its context. Its cognate antigen is unknown. A universal primer binding site was introduced by template switching. The final cDNA contained unique molecular identifiers. TCRdb independently ran MiXCR on the 5' RACE reads; one entry per CDR3 protein. The table has some 190,000 distinct CDR3 sequences, around 15% seen once. There are 15 residues in the CDR3. The junction had 8 bases not matched to a gene; V was cut back by 6 bases and J by 2 bases. CDR1 is DFQATT and CDR2 is SNEGSKA in the germline V gene (reference sequence). These data come from a study of identical twins. General study points: These conclusions were based on statistical analysis (cross-sectional, not following the same donors).

These same records also appear under a second study, on T cells expressing NK-cell markers. From that study: HCMV seropositivity characterized most of the eight sequenced donors, and seronegativity one. Of the CD8+ T cell pool in five or six donors, roughly 1.0-7.0% was accounted for by dominant NKG2C+ clonotypes.

The sequence derives from a woman under 30 in good health. The chain has TRBV20-1 and TRBJ2-3, with 10 bases identical to TRBD2. The sample taken for sequencing was CD8+ T cells sorted from blood. CDR3 residues: CSARRTSGSTDTQYF. In DNA, the CDR3 is TGCAGTGCCAGACGGACTAGCGGTTCCACAGATACGCAGTATTTT.